This TCR beta chain comes out of a study of blood T cell repertoires in COVID-19. This clone occurred a few times. Generated by immunoSEQ multiplex PCR, the TCRdb table keeps only in-frame clones and is missing some. In the table there are 150,000 to 250,000 clones, roughly 87% of which are singletons. Germline V gene data show CDR1 as LGHNA and CDR2 as YSLEER. The CDR3 has 16 residues. The V and J ends lost 2 bases and 6 bases, in that order; junction bases with no gene match: 7. The sample was PBMCs or T cells enriched from blood (not recorded which). The receptor comes from a woman in her thirties who had recovered from COVID-19. The rearrangement uses TRBV4-3 and TRBJ2-7, with 13 bases matching TRBD2. The CDR3 loop reads CASSQILGTSGIEQYF. The CDR3 DNA reads TGCGCCAGCAGCCAAATCCTGGGGACTAGCGGGATCGAGCAGTACTTC.